This T cell receptor beta chain is from a study of cytomegalovirus exposure and HLA in healthy donors (dated by TCRdb to about 2017). Concerning the study at large: A later analysis indicated that the roughly 120 validation repertoires were generated on the platform also employed for the 600 to 750 repertoires of the first cohort. To predict cytomegalovirus infection status, the study brought together high-throughput TCR immunosequencing, statistical association of individual TCRs with disease status, and machine learning. A separate validation cohort of some 130 different subjects was used in addition to the approximately 640-subject first cohort. The study aimed to test whether cataloging public T cell receptors could reveal signatures of past pathogen exposure. The investigation overall reported the following: Cytomegalovirus status was reported to be diagnosed by the classifier with high specificity and sensitivity in both the original and validation cohorts. The authors suggested that the approach could potentially be generalized to other disease states and immunological phenotypes. A later analysis had no HLA typing for the validation cohort, so co-occurrence there was scored across all 130 or so repertoires. A total of fewer than 200 TCR beta chains were listed by the study as associated with cytomegalovirus. A later analysis found that TCRs clustered in the first cohort also tended to co-occur in the roughly 120 validation repertoires, with just under 95% of cluster scores above 0. In vitro tests confirmed that a few of the cytomegalovirus-associated TCR beta chains recognize cytomegalovirus antigens. Most TCR sequences were seen in very few donors, while some public TCRs were found in many individuals.

Receptor amplification or capture employed the immunoSEQ multiplex PCR assay. As for how the authors treated the data: A statistical classification framework was developed to diagnose cytomegalovirus status using the catalog of TCR beta chain sequences. TCRdb provides this immuneACCESS table in a form limited to in-frame rearrangements. Some clones are lacking; in checked studies, under half of them reflect an unresolved V gene, and why the rest are absent is not known. D and trimming were read from the DNA, whereas the V and J calls and clone size are those reported in that table. Within this sample are about 140,000 clones, with roughly four fifths of them counted one time only. Together, the top ten hold about 27% of the sample. According to the germline V gene, CDR1 reads SGHTA and CDR2 reads FQGTGA. V trim: 3 bases; J trim: 5 bases; unmatched bases: 3. The CDR3 goes from the cysteine to the phenylalanine over 13 residues. Only the CDR3 DNA is retained, 39 bases long and in frame from the first base.

Separate from the approximately 700-subject first cohort, the validation cohort of 120 subjects was the group to which the donors belonged. Concerning this clone: The antigen it binds to is not known. Nothing much larger sits one base from this clone, and base qualities are not available.

Here the chain combines TRBV7-3 and TRBJ2-7; TRBD1 lines up with 8 middle nucleotides. The sequencing sample was made of PBMCs. This receptor was identified in a man aged 25-45 years in good health and CMV-seropositive. The CDR3: CASSLDRDHEQYF. The DNA sequence is TGTGCCAGCAGCTTGGACAGGGACCACGAGCAGTACTTC.